The present T cell receptor (beta chain) was sequenced within a study of blood T cells in healthy people across ages. Background on the study: In model experiments, template switching was able to capture about one barcoded beta molecule for every two T cells that were present.

Sample donors were healthy Caucasian individuals that came from Russia, aged roughly 6 to 100. There are 16 residues in the CDR3. General study findings and limits: In older individuals, TCR beta diversity per million T cells was lower, falling roughly linearly with age.

With a J-beta primer mix and a sample-barcoded 5' primer, a second PCR ran about 6 to 11 cycles. Each cDNA molecule was tagged by a template-switch adaptor with 12 random nucleotides. A single record per CDR3 protein comes from TCRdb applying MiXCR to the 5' RACE reads. Of about 1.1 million distinct CDR3 sequences in the sample, 35% to 40% are singletons; the top ten hold roughly 14%. Worth noting for this clonotype: Its matching antigen is unknown.

The sequence derives from a man younger than 30 in good health. V and J are TRBV21-1 and TRBJ1-6; the tabulated D call, TRBD1, remains unverified against the DNA. TRBV21-1 is classified as a pseudogene. The sample was blood. The CDR3 reads CASNKVTGRKNSPLHF. CDR3 DNA sequence: TGTGCCAGCAACAAAGTTACGGGACGGAAAAATTCACCCCTCCACTTT.